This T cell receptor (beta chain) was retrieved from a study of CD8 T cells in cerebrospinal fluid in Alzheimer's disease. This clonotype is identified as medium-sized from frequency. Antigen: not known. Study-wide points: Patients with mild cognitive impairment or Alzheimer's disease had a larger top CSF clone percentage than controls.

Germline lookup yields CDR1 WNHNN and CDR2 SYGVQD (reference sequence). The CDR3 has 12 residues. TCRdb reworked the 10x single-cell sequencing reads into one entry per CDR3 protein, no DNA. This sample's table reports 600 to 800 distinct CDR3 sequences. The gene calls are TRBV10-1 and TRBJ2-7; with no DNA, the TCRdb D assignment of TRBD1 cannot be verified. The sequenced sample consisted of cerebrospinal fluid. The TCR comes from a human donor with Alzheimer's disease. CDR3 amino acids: CASSERGSEQYF.